This TCR beta chain was sequenced for a study of T cell clones after liver transplantation. About the study: Post-transplant blood was tracked for graft-donor-reactive T cell clones identified in a pre-transplant mixed lymphocyte reaction. Study outcomes and limitations: The donor-reactive repertoire was only partly measurable in a couple of subjects, lacking donor cells.

To note about this clone: Its antigen is currently unknown.

Germline CDR1 reads SEHNR; CDR2 reads FQNEAQ (reference sequence). This CDR3 region has 15 residues. The V end was cut by 4 bases, the J end by 1 base, with 13 bases between. TCRdb keeps only in-frame clones here, not all; method: immunoSEQ multiplex PCR. The repertoire has approximately 100,000 clones, 80% to 85% of them found once; the top ten carry 0.99%. CD3+CD4+ and CD3+CD8+ cells were FACS-sorted from thawed unstimulated PBMCs. The sample in question was CD4+ T cells from blood, obtained before liver transplant. This chain joins TRBV7-9 and TRBJ1-1; possible D gene TRBD1, 5 bases. This sequence originates from a human donor who received a liver transplant. The chain's CDR3 is CASSSDIQGNTEAFF. In nucleotides, the CDR3 is TGTGCCAGCAGCTCCGATATTCAGGGGAACACTGAAGCTTTCTTT. The whole variable domain, filled in from reference TRBV7-9 and TRBJ1-1, reads DTGVSQNPRHKITKRGQNVTFRCDPISEHNRLYWYRQTLGQGPEFLTYFQNEAQLEKSRLLSDRFSAERPKGSFSTLEIQRTEQGDSAMYLCASSSDIQGNTEAFFGQGTRLTVV.